This TCR beta chain appears in the sequencing data of a study of blood T cell repertoires in COVID-19. This table comes from immunoSEQ multiplex PCR, and its TCRdb copy is limited to in-frame clones, with some not included. The sample lists 35,000 to 50,000 clones, approximately 93% occurring once. Germline V gene data show CDR1 as KGHSH and CDR2 as LQKENI. The CDR3 totals 16 residues. Germline trimming cut 3 bases from V and 5 bases from J; bases unmatched to any gene: 9. The clonotype originates from a middle-aged man with active COVID-19. This chain joins TRBV18 and TRBJ2-1, with TRBD2 matching over 8 bases. The specimen sequenced was peripheral blood. CDR3 DNA sequence: TGTGCCAGCTCACCCGCGACGACTAGCGTTAACAATGAGCAGTTCTTC. This translates into CASSPATTSVNNEQFF.